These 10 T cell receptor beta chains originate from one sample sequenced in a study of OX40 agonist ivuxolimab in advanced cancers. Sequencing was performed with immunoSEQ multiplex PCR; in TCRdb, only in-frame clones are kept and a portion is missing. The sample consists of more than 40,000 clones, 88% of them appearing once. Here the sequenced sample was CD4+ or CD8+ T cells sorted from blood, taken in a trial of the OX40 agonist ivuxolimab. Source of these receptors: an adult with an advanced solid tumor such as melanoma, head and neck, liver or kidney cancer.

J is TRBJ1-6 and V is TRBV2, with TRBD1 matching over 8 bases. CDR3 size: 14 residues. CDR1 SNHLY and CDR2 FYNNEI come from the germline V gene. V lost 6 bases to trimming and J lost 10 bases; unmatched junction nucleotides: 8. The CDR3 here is CASRSDRGESPLHF. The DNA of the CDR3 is TGTGCCAGCAGGAGCGACAGGGGAGAGTCACCCCTCCACTTT.

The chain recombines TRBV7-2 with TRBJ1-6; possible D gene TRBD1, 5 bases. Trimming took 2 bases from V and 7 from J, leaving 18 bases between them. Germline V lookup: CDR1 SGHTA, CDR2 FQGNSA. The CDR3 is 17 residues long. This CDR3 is CASSLLGRSSGNSPLHF. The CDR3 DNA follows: TGTGCCAGCAGCTTATTGGGGCGGTCTTCAGGAAATTCACCCCTCCACTTT. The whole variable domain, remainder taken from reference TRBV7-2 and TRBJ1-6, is GAGVSQSPSNKVTEKGKDVELRCDPISGHTALYWYRQSLGQGLEFLIYFQGNSAPDKSGLPSDRFSAERTGGSVSTLTIQRTQQEDSAVYLCASSLLGRSSGNSPLHFGNGTRLTVT.

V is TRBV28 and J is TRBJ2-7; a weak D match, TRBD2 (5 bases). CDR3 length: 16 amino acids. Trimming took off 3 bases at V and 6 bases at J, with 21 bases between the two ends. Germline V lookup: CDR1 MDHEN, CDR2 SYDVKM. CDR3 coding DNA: TGTGCCAGCAGTTTCGGCGGGTTTGCCAGTGAGGGCGAGCAGTACTTC. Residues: CASSFGGFASEGEQYF.

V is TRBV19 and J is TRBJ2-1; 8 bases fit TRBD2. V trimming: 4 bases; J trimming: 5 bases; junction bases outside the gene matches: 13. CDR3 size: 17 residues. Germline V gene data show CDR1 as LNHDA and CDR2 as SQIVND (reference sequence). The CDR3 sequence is CASSKHGGTRVDNEQFF. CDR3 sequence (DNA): TGTGCCAGTAGTAAACACGGCGGGACTAGGGTTGACAATGAGCAGTTCTTC. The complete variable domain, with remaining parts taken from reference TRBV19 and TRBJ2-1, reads DGGITQSPKYLFRKEGQNVTLSCEQNLNHDAMYWYRQDPGQGLRLIYYSQIVNDFQKGDIAEGYSVSREKKESFPLTVTSAQKNPTAFYLCASSKHGGTRVDNEQFFGPGTRLTVL.

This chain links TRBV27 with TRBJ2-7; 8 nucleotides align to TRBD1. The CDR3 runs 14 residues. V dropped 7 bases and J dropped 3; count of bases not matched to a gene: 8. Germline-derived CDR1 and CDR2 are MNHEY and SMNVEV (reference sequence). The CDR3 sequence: CASKDRGRNYEQYF. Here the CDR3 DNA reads TGTGCCAGCAAAGACAGGGGACGCAACTACGAGCAGTACTTC.

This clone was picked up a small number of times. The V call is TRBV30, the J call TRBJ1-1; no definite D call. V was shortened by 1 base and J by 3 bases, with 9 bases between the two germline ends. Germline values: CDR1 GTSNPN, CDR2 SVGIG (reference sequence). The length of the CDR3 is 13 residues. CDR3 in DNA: TGTGCCTGGAGTGGCCGAGGAGACACTGAAGCTTTCTTT. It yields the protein CAWSGRGDTEAFF.

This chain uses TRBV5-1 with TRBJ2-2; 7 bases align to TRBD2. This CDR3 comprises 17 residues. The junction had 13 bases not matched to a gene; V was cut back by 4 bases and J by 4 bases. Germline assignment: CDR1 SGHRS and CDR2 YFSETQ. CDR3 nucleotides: TGCGCCAGCAGCCCCGGTGGTAGCGGGCCCTCCACCGGGGAGCTGTTTTTT. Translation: CASSPGGSGPSTGELFF.

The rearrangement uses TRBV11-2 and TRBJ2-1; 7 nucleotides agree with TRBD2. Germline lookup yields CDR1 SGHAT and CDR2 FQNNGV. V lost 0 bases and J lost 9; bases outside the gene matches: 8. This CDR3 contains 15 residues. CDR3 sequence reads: CASSLEGGSGAEQFF. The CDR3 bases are TGTGCCAGCAGCTTAGAAGGCGGGAGCGGGGCTGAGCAGTTCTTC.

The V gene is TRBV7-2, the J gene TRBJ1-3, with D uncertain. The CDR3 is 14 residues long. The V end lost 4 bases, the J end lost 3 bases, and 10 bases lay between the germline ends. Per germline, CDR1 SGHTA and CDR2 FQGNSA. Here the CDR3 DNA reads TGTGCCAGCAGCTCCCGCTCATATGGAAACACCATATATTTT. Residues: CASSSRSYGNTIYF.

CDR3 sequence: CASSPKPPAATRGETQYF. The CDR3 DNA sequence: TGCGCCAGCAGCCCAAAACCGCCGGCGGCAACCAGGGGGGAGACCCAGTACTTC. The chain recombines TRBV4-1 with TRBJ2-5; 7 nucleotides agree with TRBD1. The CDR3 is made up of 18 amino acids. Looked up from germline, CDR1 is MGHRA and CDR2 is YSYEKL. The trim removed 4 bases at V and 5 bases at J, leaving 19 bases unmatched.